These T cell receptor beta chains were read from a single sample in a study of T cells in Graves' hyperthyroidism and ophthalmopathy. From the multiplex PCR reads, TCRdb called clonotypes with MiXCR, one entry per CDR3 protein. The table records approximately 250,000 distinct CDR3 sequences, around 25% of them present only once. The sequenced sample was blood. The receptors derive from a woman between 40 and 55 years old with Graves' ophthalmopathy. CDR3s include the opening cysteine and the closing phenylalanine or tryptophan. D genes are given only for firm matches. Only part of the rows carry a size: once, few, many, or a class if the clone is expanded.

abundance	len	j_gene	d_gene	v_gene	CDR3nt	CDR3aa
many	20	TRBJ2-7	TRBD2	TRBV6-2/TRBV6-3	TGTGCCAGCAGAAAAGGTGGTGCTAGCGGGAGGGCCCTTGCCTCCTACGAGCAGTACTTC	CASRKGGASGRALASYEQYF
many	12	TRBJ1-1	.	TRBV5-4	TGTGCCAGCAGCCGGGCAAACCGTGAAGCTTTCTTT	CASSRANREAFF
many	16	TRBJ2-6	.	TRBV12-3/TRBV12-4	TGTGCCAGCAGTTTACCCGGACCCTCTGGGGCCAACGTCCTGACTTTC	CASSLPGPSGANVLTF
many	13	TRBJ2-5	.	TRBV12-3/TRBV12-4	TGTGCCAGCAGTTTAAGAGGACCGGAGACCCAGTACTTC	CASSLRGPETQYF
many	13	TRBJ2-4	TRBD1	TRBV20-1	TGCAGTGCTAGGGACAGGGGACAGAACATTCAGTACTTC	CSARDRGQNIQYF
.	16	TRBJ2-5	.	TRBV28	TGTGCCAGCAGTTTGATTGGACAGGGGACTAGAGAGACCCAGTACTTC	CASSLIGQGTRETQYF
.	12	TRBJ2-7	.	TRBV25-1	TGTGCCAGCTCACCGGACAGCAACGAGCAGTACTTC	CASSPDSNEQYF
.	16	TRBJ2-2	TRBD2	TRBV5-1	TGCGCCAGCAGCTTGGGTTTGCGGGAGAGCACCGGGGAGCTGTTTTTT	CASSLGLRESTGELFF
many	16	TRBJ1-2	.	TRBV11-2	TGTGCCAGCAATAACGGTTGGATTTCCACTAACTATGGCTACACCTTC	CASNNGWISTNYGYTF
few	16	TRBJ2-5	TRBD2	TRBV6-5	TGTGCCAGCAGTTACGGGCTAGCGGGGGGGTATGAGACCCAGTACTTC	CASSYGLAGGYETQYF
.	11	TRBJ2-3	.	TRBV6-5	TGTGCCAGCAGTTACTCGGACAGTCAGTATTTT	CASSYSDSQYF
.	14	TRBJ2-2	.	TRBV20-1	TGCAGTGCTAGCCCTGGGGATTTCACCGGGGAGCTGTTTTTT	CSASPGDFTGELFF
.	12	TRBJ1-2	.	TRBV12-3/TRBV12-4	TGTGCCAGCAGTTTCATAAAGTATGGCTACACCTTC	CASSFIKYGYTF
few	13	TRBJ1-5	.	TRBV12-3/TRBV12-4	TGTGCCAGCAGTCCTCAGGCCGAGCAGCCCCAGCATTTT	CASSPQAEQPQHF
many	15	TRBJ1-1	.	TRBV11-2	TGTGCCAGCAGCTTAGTCGGGACGATCAACACTGAAGCTTTCTTT	CASSLVGTINTEAFF
few	13	TRBJ2-7	.	TRBV6-1	TGTGCCAGCAGTGATTCACAGGGCCTCCAGCAGTACTTC	CASSDSQGLQQYF
many	12	TRBJ1-1	.	TRBV27	TGTGCCAGCAGGAACAGGGAGGCTTTCGCTTTCTTT	CASRNREAFAFF
many	13	TRBJ2-7	.	TRBV5-1	TGCGCCAGCGGAAACAGCCGACCCTACGAGCAGTACTTC	CASGNSRPYEQYF
many	16	TRBJ1-1	.	TRBV19	TGTGCCAGTAGTATTTCCGGGTCCCTCATGAACACTGAAGCTTTCTTT	CASSISGSLMNTEAFF
many	16	TRBJ1-1	.	TRBV5-1	TGCGCCAGCAGCTTGGGGGGTTTCTCCATGAACACTGAAGCTTTCTTT	CASSLGGFSMNTEAFF
.	16	TRBJ2-5	TRBD2	TRBV2	TGTGCCAGCTGCCCGGGACTAGCGGGAGGGCAAGAGACCCAGTACTTC	CASCPGLAGGQETQYF
many	13	TRBJ2-5	.	TRBV2	TGTGCCAGCAACAGGGACCCCACAGAGACCCAGTACTTC	CASNRDPTETQYF
many	15	TRBJ1-5	.	TRBV6-1	TGTGCCAGCATATGGGATAAAGACAGGAATCAGCCCCAGCATTTT	CASIWDKDRNQPQHF
many	14	TRBJ2-3	TRBD2	TRBV7-3	TGTGCCAGCAGCCCCGGGACTAGCGGGAGTGCGCAGTATTTT	CASSPGTSGSAQYF
many	16	TRBJ2-7	.	TRBV4-1	TGCGCCAGCAGCCTGGAGGGTTTCGGGGGAACCTACGAGCAGTACTTC	CASSLEGFGGTYEQYF
many	13	TRBJ2-2	.	TRBV28	TGTGCCAGCAGTTTCTTCGGAGTCGGGGAGCTGTTTTTT	CASSFFGVGELFF
many	18	TRBJ1-5	.	TRBV4-2	TGTGCCAGCAGCCAAGATCCCCTCACGACGGATAGCAATCAGCCCCAGCATTTT	CASSQDPLTTDSNQPQHF
many	15	TRBJ1-5	.	TRBV20-1	TGCAGTGCTAGTGCTAGAACGGATAGCAATCAGCCCCAGCATTTT	CSASARTDSNQPQHF
many	14	TRBJ1-5	TRBD1	TRBV2	TGTGCCAGCTCCGGACAGGGCTGGGATCAGCCCCAGCATTTT	CASSGQGWDQPQHF
once	14	TRBJ1-2	.	TRBV3-1	TGTGCCAGCAGCCAATCCCTGGGGAGCTATGGCTACACCTTC	CASSQSLGSYGYTF
many	14	TRBJ1-1	.	TRBV6-1	TGTGCCAGCAGGGACGACAGAGTAAACACTGAAGCTTTCTTT	CASRDDRVNTEAFF
many	13	TRBJ1-2	TRBD1	TRBV29-1	TGCAGCGCCGACAGGGGAGGAAGGTATGGCTACACCTTC	CSADRGGRYGYTF
many	15	TRBJ2-7	TRBD1	TRBV13	TGTGCCAGCAGCTTCCCTCCCGGACAGGGGTCCGAGCAGTACTTC	CASSFPPGQGSEQYF
.	16	TRBJ2-7	TRBD2	TRBV11-1	TGTGCCAGCAGCTTACTAGCGGGAGCCGCCTCCTACGAGCAGTACTTC	CASSLLAGAASYEQYF
many	18	TRBJ2-7	TRBD1	TRBV3-1	TGTGCCAGCAGCCAAGAACCGCCGGGACAGCCGAGCTCCTACGAGCAGTACTTC	CASSQEPPGQPSSYEQYF
.	18	TRBJ2-2	.	TRBV12-5	TGTGCTAGTGGTTTGACGTTCCTCGACAGGAAGGACACCGGGGAGCTGTTTTTT	CASGLTFLDRKDTGELFF
many	14	TRBJ2-2	.	TRBV6-1	TGTGCCAGCAGTGACCGACGACAGCACGGGGAGCTGTTTTTT	CASSDRRQHGELFF
many	15	TRBJ2-2	.	TRBV12-3/TRBV12-4	TGTGCCAGCAGTTTCACACAGGCGATCACCGGGGAGCTGTTTTTT	CASSFTQAITGELFF
many	13	TRBJ1-1	TRBD1	TRBV28	TGTGCCAGCACCGACCCAGGGGGAACTGAAGCTTTCTTT	CASTDPGGTEAFF
many	15	TRBJ1-1	.	TRBV5-1	TGCGCCAGCAGCCCCCAAGTCGGACTGGACACTGAAGCTTTCTTT	CASSPQVGLDTEAFF
many	11	TRBJ2-7	.	TRBV6-5	TGTGCCAGCAGCTATAACTACGAGCAGTACTTC	CASSYNYEQYF
many	11	TRBJ2-7	.	TRBV2	TGTGCCAGCAGTTTTCAATACGAGCAGTACTTC	CASSFQYEQYF
few	14	TRBJ2-7	.	TRBV5-1	TGCGCCAGCAGCTTGGTCAGCCATGAGTACGAGCAGTACTTC	CASSLVSHEYEQYF
many	15	TRBJ1-5	.	TRBV28	TGTGCCAGCAGTTTACGGAGGGCGAGCAATCAGCCCCAGCATTTT	CASSLRRASNQPQHF
many	14	TRBJ2-4	.	TRBV28	TGTGCCAGCAGCCCCCGCGGCAGGTCGGACATTCAGTACTTC	CASSPRGRSDIQYF
.	12	TRBJ1-1	TRBD1	TRBV6-2/TRBV6-3	TGTGCCAGCAACAGGGGCCGCACTGAAGCTTTCTTT	CASNRGRTEAFF
.	16	TRBJ2-7	TRBD2	TRBV20-1	TGCAGTGCTAGTAGGCTAGCGGGAGGGGGTTCCTACGAGCAGTACTTC	CSASRLAGGGSYEQYF
many	19	TRBJ1-3	TRBD1	TRBV12-3/TRBV12-4	TGTGCCAGCAGTTTGATCCCCGGGACAGGGGGAGTATATGGAAACACCATATATTTT	CASSLIPGTGGVYGNTIYF
few	13	TRBJ1-5	.	TRBV12-3/TRBV12-4	TGTGCCAGCAGCCCGAATCCTGGTCAGCCCCAGCATTTT	CASSPNPGQPQHF
many	13	TRBJ1-1	.	TRBV6-1	TGTGCCAGCAGTAAGACAGCGAACACTGAAGCTTTCTTT	CASSKTANTEAFF
.	17	TRBJ2-7	TRBD2	TRBV19	TGTGCCAGTAGTATCTCGACCGGGACTACCTATTACTACGAGCAGTACTTC	CASSISTGTTYYYEQYF
.	16	TRBJ1-5	.	TRBV11-2	TGTGCCAGCAGCTTCTCGGCGGGGGGCGTTAATCAGCCCCAGCATTTT	CASSFSAGGVNQPQHF
many	13	TRBJ2-5	.	TRBV20-1	TGCAGTGCTAGAATATCAGTTGAGGAGACCCAGTACTTC	CSARISVEETQYF
many	15	TRBJ1-5	TRBD1	TRBV6-5	TGTGCCAGCAGTTCGACAGGGCGGCCGCATCAGCCCCAGCATTTT	CASSSTGRPHQPQHF